This TCR beta chain was captured in a study of CD8 T cells in ankylosing spondylitis. Study-wide points: A motif of roughly 8 highly homologous TCR beta variants was seen as apparently characteristic of ankylosing spondylitis blood. Reportedly, significant enrichment of disease-linked clones occurred in matched ankylosing spondylitis synovial fluid.

Making the TCR beta libraries involved quantitative 5'-RACE with molecular barcodes. TCRdb reprocessed the 5' RACE reads with MiXCR, giving one entry per CDR3 protein. The sample lists under 550,000 distinct CDR3 sequences; 25% to 30% were seen once. As for this clonotype: The antigen is unknown.

This CDR3 contains 14 residues. V was cut by 2 bases and J by 4 bases, with 11 bases left in between. Germline V gene data show CDR1 as SGHTA and CDR2 as FQGNSA. This rearrangement joins TRBV7-2 to TRBJ1-1; D remains unclear. The clonotype was recovered from a male donor with ankylosing spondylitis. The sequencing input was blood, either unsorted or a sorted T cell fraction (not recorded which). The CDR3 reads CASSLKGLLTEAFF. CDR3 sequence (DNA): TGTGCCAGCAGCTTAAAAGGGCTTCTCACTGAAGCTTTCTTT.